This T cell receptor beta chain was found in a study of OX40 agonist ivuxolimab in advanced cancers. Context from the whole study: Ivuxolimab was a fully human IgG2 agonistic monoclonal antibody targeting the costimulatory receptor OX40 (CD134). Intravenous ivuxolimab was administered to patients every 2 weeks at six dose levels: 0.01, 0.1, 0.3, 1.5, 3 and 10 mg/kg. Among the roughly 52 dose-escalation patients, about 20 had hepatocellular carcinoma, around 15 melanoma, 9 renal cell carcinoma and 9 head and neck cancer. The dose-escalation cohort was around 84% male with a mean age of around 62 years, ranging from 23 to 79. Patients were allowed to have had prior anti-PD-1, anti-PD-L1 or anti-CTLA-4 therapy, and more than 35% of the dose-escalation patients had been treated with checkpoint inhibitors. Three dose-escalation patients achieved partial responses, one with hepatocellular carcinoma and two with cutaneous melanoma. The purpose of peripheral TCRbeta sequencing was to test whether ivuxolimab changed TCR sequence diversity and led to clonal T-cell expansion. The paper reports the monotherapy dose-escalation portion (N of about 51 patients) of the phase I ivuxolimab trial.

Notes on this clone: Which antigen it targets is not known. The record has no base qualities; no much larger clone is one base away.

What the authors observed across the whole study: In partial responders in the 0.1-3.0 mg/kg groups, normalized peripheral clonal expansion was found to be among the lowest, especially among CD8+ T cells. Low levels of normalized T-cell clonal expansion were also seen in some nonresponding patients. The antigen specificity of the clonally expanded peripheral T cells was not determined. After ivuxolimab, CD8+ T cells had more expanded clones than CD4+ T cells on average. At doses of 0.1 to 3.0 mg/kg, clonal expansion of both CD4+ and CD8+ blood T cells was observed from baseline to week 6.

V trim: 7 bases; J trim: 5 bases; unmatched bases: 7. From cysteine to phenylalanine, the CDR3 is 14 amino acids long. Left in the record is the CDR3 DNA by itself, 42 bases read in frame from the first base. CDR1 and CDR2 (SEHNR, FQNEAQ) derive from the germline V gene (reference sequence). Genomic DNA was isolated from the sorted cells so that the TCRbeta CDR3 region could be sequenced. The immunoSEQ Assay was used for sequencing of TCRbeta CDR3 regions. TCRdb's version of the immuneACCESS table is confined to in-frame rearrangements and falls short of the full clone set. An unresolved V gene accounts for under half of the shortfall where checked; the remainder is of unknown origin. The sample table records 75,000 to 100,000 clones; 86% of these occur just once. The ten largest clones add up to around 6% of the sample. The trial excluded patients who had a history of autoimmune disease or who were on systemic immunosuppression. Peripheral blood for TCR sequencing was collected from all dose cohorts at baseline, on cycle 4 day 1, and on cycle 7 day 1. Samples came from an open-label, multicenter, first-in-human phase I dose-escalation trial of ivuxolimab. Adults with locally advanced or metastatic head and neck squamous cell, hepatocellular, melanoma or renal cell carcinoma were enrolled in the trial. CD4+ and CD8+ T cells were sorted separately from peripheral blood before TCR sequencing.

This specimen consisted of CD4+ or CD8+ T cells sorted from blood, obtained in a trial of the OX40 agonist ivuxolimab. This sequence uses TRBV7-9 and TRBJ1-1; 10 central bases correspond to TRBD1. This sequence originates from an adult with an advanced solid tumor such as melanoma, head and neck, liver or kidney cancer. The CDR3 region reads CASILTGGETEAFF. The sequenced DNA is TGTGCCAGCATCCTGACAGGGGGCGAGACTGAAGCTTTCTTT.